Below are 25 T cell receptor beta chains sequenced from a single sample in a study of blood T cell repertoires in COVID-19. Assay: immunoSEQ multiplex PCR; the TCRdb copy retains only in-frame clones and omits some. This sample yields 200,000 to 250,000 clones, of which approximately 78% are seen a single time; about 12% belongs to the top ten. Sequencing input: peripheral blood. The receptors originated from a woman aged 40 to 49 with acute or convalescent COVID-19.

The chain employs TRBV7-2 and TRBJ2-3; D is uncertain. CDR1 is SGHTA, CDR2 FQGNSA, per germline. Trimming left V 5 bases short and J 4 bases short, with 7 bases between. The CDR3 has 12 residues. Here the CDR3 DNA reads TGTGCCAGCAGCCTAGAGCCAGATACGCAGTATTTT. Amino acids: CASSLEPDTQYF.

The chain has TRBV7-9 and TRBJ2-7, with 7 bases matching TRBD2. In germline, CDR1 is SEHNR, CDR2 FQNEAQ (reference sequence). V dropped 3 bases and J dropped 5; count of bases not matched to a gene: 7. The CDR3 length is 14 residues. This CDR3 is CASSLWGGLNEQYF. The CDR3 DNA reads as TGTGCCAGCAGCTTGTGGGGGGGACTCAACGAGCAGTACTTC.

This rearrangement joins TRBV7-8 to TRBJ2-7; 9 nucleotides match TRBD2. Germline V lookup: CDR1 SGHVS, CDR2 FQNEAQ. The CDR3 contains 12 residues. The CDR3 loop is CAVGGGAYEQYF. Written as DNA, the CDR3 is TGTGCTGTCGGCGGGGGGGCCTACGAGCAGTACTTC.

This clone has just one count. The genes are TRBV6-2 or TRBV6-3 and TRBJ1-2; 10 bases agree with TRBD1. With V trimmed by 3 bases and J by 6 bases, 7 bases remained unmatched. CDR1 and CDR2 from the germline V gene are MNHEY and SVGEGT. There are 15 residues in the CDR3. CDR3: CASSYYRDRGHGYTF. DNA for the CDR3: TGTGCCAGCAGTTATTACCGGGACAGGGGCCATGGCTACACCTTC.

In this sample, this clone turned up once. V gene TRBV6-1 combines with J gene TRBJ1-2, with a weak D call TRBD1 (5 bases). Trimming pared 2 bases from V and 8 bases from J, leaving 15 bases between. Germline V gives CDR1 MNHNS, CDR2 SASEGT. This CDR3 contains 14 residues. The CDR3 region has the DNA TGTGCCAGCAGTGAACCTATAGGGGCTTGGGGCTACACCTTC. Its translation is CASSEPIGAWGYTF.

The CDR3 sequence is CASSHGGTSPASTDTQYF. CDR3 sequence (DNA): TGTGCCAGCAGTCACGGAGGGACTAGCCCCGCCAGCACAGATACGCAGTATTTT. The chain recombines TRBV6-2 or TRBV6-3 with TRBJ2-3; 9 nucleotides match TRBD2. V lost 5 bases, J lost 0 bases, and 12 bases stayed unmatched. The CDR3 contains 18 residues. Germline CDR1 is MNHEY and CDR2 is SVGEGT.

The chain links TRBV18 to TRBJ2-7; 8 positions agree with TRBD2. The CDR3 consists of 14 residues. J gave up 0 bases and V 8 bases, and 6 bases lay outside the gene matches. The germline gives CDR1 KGHSH, CDR2 LQKENI. The CDR3 loop reads CASLSGDSSYEQYF. The CDR3 bases are TGTGCCAGCCTTAGCGGGGATAGCTCCTACGAGCAGTACTTC. The full variable domain, completed using reference TRBV18 and TRBJ2-7, is NAGVMQNPRHLVRRRGQEARLRCSPMKGHSHVYWYRQLPEEGLKFMVYLQKENIIDESGMPKERFSAEFPKEGPSILRIQQVVRGDSAAYFCASLSGDSSYEQYFGPGTRLTVT.

V and J are TRBV19 and TRBJ1-6, with 9 bases matching TRBD1. The trim removed 0 bases at V and 9 bases at J, leaving 3 bases unmatched. This CDR3 region has 15 residues. Germline CDR1 reads LNHDA; CDR2 reads SQIVND (reference sequence). The CDR3 protein is CASSIEDRGGSPLHF. The CDR3, as DNA: TGTGCCAGTAGTATAGAAGACAGGGGGGGTTCACCCCTCCACTTT.

This sequence joins TRBV29-1 and TRBJ2-2; 9 nucleotides align to TRBD1. This CDR3 region has 16 residues. CDR1 and CDR2 from the germline V gene are SQVTM and ANQGSEA. Trimming took 2 bases from V and 1 from J; bases not matched to a gene: 5. In nucleotides, the CDR3 is TGCAGCGTTGAACTTGCGGACAGGGGGAACACCGGGGAGCTGTTTTTT. Translation: CSVELADRGNTGELFF.

The chain joins TRBV25-1 to TRBJ1-1; D may be TRBD1 (5 bases). The CDR3 is 17 residues long. The V and J ends lost 3 bases and 1 base respectively, with 18 bases between them. Germline V CDR1 and CDR2: MGHDK, SYGVNS. This chain's CDR3 is CASSEVPRAVGNTEAFF. The CDR3 region has the DNA TGTGCCAGCAGTGAGGTCCCCAGGGCGGTGGGGAACACTGAAGCTTTCTTT.

V is TRBV7-3 and J is TRBJ1-1; possible D gene TRBD1, 6 bases. The CDR3 contains 13 residues. Germline CDR1 and CDR2: SGHTA and FQGTGA. V was shortened by 3 bases and J by 6 bases, with 11 bases between the two germline ends. CDR3 protein: CASSLTGVAEAFF. CDR3 DNA: TGTGCCAGCAGCTTGACAGGCGTGGCTGAAGCTTTCTTT.

The rearrangement uses TRBV6-5 and TRBJ2-5, with 7 bases lining up with TRBD2. CDR1 MNHEY and CDR2 SVGAGI come from the germline V gene. The CDR3 is made up of 14 amino acids. The V segment lost 0 bases and the J segment 5 bases; nucleotides outside the gene matches: 3. CDR3 sequence reads: CASSYSQGGETQYF. In DNA form, the CDR3 reads TGTGCCAGCAGTTACTCCCAGGGAGGGGAGACCCAGTACTTC.

The chain links TRBV6-2 or TRBV6-3 to TRBJ1-2; 7 bases are shared with TRBD1. The V gene's germline CDR1 is MNHEY and CDR2 SVGEGT. The CDR3 consists of 16 residues. Trimming took 6 bases from V and 2 from J; bases not matched to a gene: 12. The CDR3 sequence: CASSHRDSKANYGYTF. The CDR3 coding sequence is TGTGCCAGCAGCCACCGGGACAGCAAAGCGAACTATGGCTACACCTTC.

This clone was counted once. CDR3 in amino acids: CASSQDTMIGLAGTTDTQYF. The CDR3 nucleotides read TGCGCCAGCAGCCAAGATACCATGATAGGACTAGCGGGGACCACAGATACGCAGTATTTT. The chain couples TRBV4-1 to TRBJ2-3; 12 bases match TRBD2. CDR1 and CDR2 from the germline V gene are MGHRA and YSYEKL. Trimming cost V 0 bases and J 2 bases; bases outside gene matches: 12. CDR3 length: 20 amino acids.

This rearrangement joins TRBV7-2 to TRBJ2-3, with D possibly matching TRBD1 (5 bases). Germline V gene sequence: CDR1 SGHTA, CDR2 FQGNSA. V lost 1 base, J lost 2 bases, and 10 bases lay in between. This CDR3 region has 15 residues. This chain's CDR3 is CASSLEGRFTDTQYF. The CDR3 DNA follows: TGTGCCAGCAGCTTAGAGGGGCGGTTCACAGATACGCAGTATTTT.

V and J are TRBV10-3 and TRBJ2-5, with no clear D. This CDR3 contains 12 residues. Germline V gene lookup returns CDR1 ENHRY and CDR2 SYGVKD. V lost 10 bases and J 3 bases, leaving 12 bases between the germline ends. This CDR3 is CATNDEEETQYF. The CDR3 DNA reads TGTGCCACCAACGACGAGGAAGAGACCCAGTACTTC.

The rearrangement uses TRBV5-8 and TRBJ2-4; 7 nucleotides agree with TRBD1. V lost 1 base to trimming and J lost 2 bases; unmatched junction nucleotides: 6. The CDR3 is 16 residues long. The germline V gene has CDR1 SGHTS and CDR2 YDEGEE. Written as DNA, the CDR3 is TGTGCCAGCAGCTTGAAGGCAGGGGGTCCCAAAAACATTCAGTACTTC. Protein: CASSLKAGGPKNIQYF. The variable domain in full, completed from reference TRBV5-8 and TRBJ2-4, reads EAGVTQSPTHLIKTRGQQATLRCSPISGHTSVYWYQQALGLGLQFLLWYDEGEERNRGNFPPRFSGRQFPNYSSELNVNALELEDSALYLCASSLKAGGPKNIQYFGAGTRLSVL.

V gene TRBV19 combines with J gene TRBJ1-2; D unresolved. The CDR3 has 11 residues. Trimming removed 6 bases at V and 8 bases at J, with 10 bases between. CDR1 LNHDA and CDR2 SQIVND come from the germline V gene (reference sequence). CDR3 sequence (DNA): TGTGCCAGTAGGAACAGTGACGGCTACACCTTC. Translated: CASRNSDGYTF.

This clone was counted a few times. This chain joins TRBV7-3 and TRBJ2-7; 12 bases align to TRBD2. V lost 1 base, J lost 4 bases, and 2 bases stayed unmatched. Germline V gene data show CDR1 as SGHTA and CDR2 as FQGTGA. The CDR3 is made up of 15 amino acids. CDR3 residues: CASSLRGTSGYEQYF. CDR3 bases: TGTGCCAGCAGCTTAAGAGGGACTAGCGGGTACGAGCAGTACTTC. Combining the CDR3 with reference TRBV7-3 and TRBJ2-7 gives the whole variable domain GAGVSQTPSNKVTEKGKYVELRCDPISGHTALYWYRQSLGQGPEFLIYFQGTGAADDSGLPNDRFFAVRPEGSVSTLKIQRTERGDSAVYLCASSLRGTSGYEQYFGPGTRLTVT.

J is TRBJ1-6 and V is TRBV5-4; 7 bases fit TRBD1. This CDR3 is 15 amino acids long. V was clipped by 5 bases and J by 4 bases; unmatched bases: 6. Germline V CDR1 and CDR2: SGHNT, YYREEE (reference sequence). CDR3 in DNA: TGTGCCAGCAGATCTCAGGGGGATTATAATTCACCCCTCCACTTT. Residues: CASRSQGDYNSPLHF.

Turning to this clone: Other nucleotide sequences from this sample produce the same CDR3. V and J are TRBV3-1 (or the pseudogene TRBV3-2) and TRBJ1-1; no clear D gene. V lost 3 bases and J 3 bases, leaving 8 bases between the germline ends. The CDR3 has 13 amino acids. Germline CDR1 and CDR2: LGHDT and YNNKEL (reference sequence). DNA of the CDR3: TGTGCCAGCAGCCAGGGCGGGGACACTGAAGCTTTCTTT. This encodes CASSQGGDTEAFF.

V gene TRBV5-5 combines with J gene TRBJ1-2; D perhaps matches TRBD1 (6 bases). Trimming left V 4 bases short and J 3 bases short, with 10 bases between. The V gene's germline CDR1 is SGHKS and CDR2 YYEKEE (reference sequence). The CDR3 loop spans 13 amino acids. The CDR3 nucleotides are TGTGCCAGCAGCAAACCAGGGGACTATGGCTACACCTTC. Its translation: CASSKPGDYGYTF.

The chain carries TRBV27 and TRBJ2-7, with 8 bases identical to TRBD2. The ends lost 5 bases at V and 6 bases at J; junction bases unmatched: 15. In germline, CDR1 is MNHEY, CDR2 SMNVEV (reference sequence). This CDR3 is 16 amino acids long. CDR3 sequence: CASSPIGRGGIIEQYF. CDR3 coding DNA: TGTGCCAGCAGTCCGATCGGGAGGGGGGGCATCATCGAGCAGTACTTC.

The J gene is TRBJ2-5, the V gene TRBV2; maybe TRBD1 (6 bases). Trimming took off 3 bases at V and 1 base at J, with 15 bases between the two ends. The CDR3 contains 16 residues. CDR1 is SNHLY, CDR2 FYNNEI, per germline. The DNA of the CDR3 is TGTGCCAGCAGTGACCTGGACAGTAATGCCCAAGAGACCCAGTACTTC. This encodes CASSDLDSNAQETQYF.

The chain links TRBV6-5 to TRBJ1-2; a possible D gene is TRBD1 (6 bases). The CDR3 spans 14 residues. Trimming stripped 6 bases from V and 6 bases from J, with 17 bases between. The germline V gene has CDR1 MNHEY and CDR2 SVGAGI. This CDR3 reads CASRQGRVLHGYTF. The CDR3 DNA sequence: TGTGCCAGCAGACAGGGAAGGGTTCTGCATGGCTACACCTTC.